This passage covers 29 T cell receptor beta chains from one sample sequenced in a study of human thymus T cells. Resections removed during corrective heart surgery provided the thymus tissue used. Measured with immunoSEQ multiplex PCR; TCRdb has only the in-frame clones, and not every one. Found here are roughly 77,000 clones, roughly 94% of them singletons; the top ten hold 0.03% to 0.035%. The specimen was thymus tissue. Every receptor here comes from a girl less than two years old with a congenital heart defect but otherwise immunologically healthy.

For this clone: Other DNA variants within this sample encode the same CDR3. The chain is built from TRBV6-5 and TRBJ2-7; TRBD2 matches at 11 bases. Germline-derived CDR1 and CDR2 are MNHEY and SVGAGI. The CDR3 is 15 residues long. Trimming at V came to 6 bases and at J to 2 bases, leaving 6 bases not matched to a gene. The CDR3 coding sequence is TGTGCCAGCAGCCCGCGACTAGCGGGGCCCTACGAGCAGTACTTC. The encoded protein is CASSPRLAGPYEQYF.

V is TRBV7-9 and J is TRBJ2-7; perhaps TRBD2 as D (6 bases). CDR1 is SEHNR and CDR2 is FQNEAQ in the germline V gene (reference sequence). CDR3 size: 15 residues. Trimming took off 2 bases at V and 4 bases at J, with 15 bases between the two ends. As DNA, the CDR3 is TGTGCCAGCAGCTTAAGTCGGCCTCGGGGGTACGAGCAGTACTTC. The encoded protein is CASSLSRPRGYEQYF.

The V gene is TRBV21-1, the J gene TRBJ2-1; no check of the table's D call, TRBD1, against the DNA was made. TRBV21-1 is listed as a pseudogene. This CDR3 has 13 residues. The CDR3 DNA is TGTGCCAGCATTAACAGGGGAAACAATGAGCAGTTCTTC. Residues: CASINRGNNEQFF.

This chain joins TRBV5-6 and TRBJ1-2; D remains ambiguous. Germline values: CDR1 SGHDT, CDR2 YYEEEE. Trimming pared 4 bases from V and 4 bases from J, leaving 17 bases between. The CDR3 totals 15 residues. The CDR3 region is CASSEGPRPPYGYTF. The CDR3 nucleotides are TGTGCCAGCAGCGAGGGCCCCAGACCCCCCTATGGCTACACCTTC. Filled out from reference TRBV5-6 and TRBJ1-2, the complete variable domain reads DAGVTQSPTHLIKTRGQQVTLRCSPKSGHDTVSWYQQALGQGPQFIFQYYEEEERQRGNFPDRFSGHQFPNYSSELNVNALLLGDSALYLCASSEGPRPPYGYTFGSGTRLTVV.

The chain employs TRBV27 and TRBJ1-1; 8 bases map to TRBD1. The CDR3 length is 14 residues. V was pared by 4 bases and J by 1 base, with 2 bases of the junction left unmatched. Germline V gene sequence: CDR1 MNHEY, CDR2 SMNVEV (reference sequence). DNA of the CDR3: TGTGCCAGCAGTTGGACAGGGAAGAACACTGAAGCTTTCTTT. Amino acid sequence: CASSWTGKNTEAFF.

The chain couples TRBV9 to TRBJ2-1, with D possibly called TRBD1 or TRBD2 (5 bases each). From germline, CDR1 is SGDLS and CDR2 YYNGEE. This CDR3 contains 17 residues. V dropped 1 base and J dropped 5 bases, with 19 bases sitting between them. The CDR3 loop reads CASSVLGPWGNHNEQFF. CDR3 sequence (DNA): TGTGCCAGCAGCGTACTCGGACCCTGGGGGAACCACAATGAGCAGTTCTTC. Full variable domain (missing parts from reference TRBV9 and TRBJ2-1): DSGVTQTPKHLITATGQRVTLRCSPRSGDLSVYWYQQSLDQGLQFLIQYYNGEERAKGNILERFSAQQFPDLHSELNLSSLELGDSALYFCASSVLGPWGNHNEQFFGPGTRLTVL.

The rearrangement links TRBV13 to TRBJ1-2, with 9 bases fitting TRBD1. CDR3 length: 21 residues. Germline V gives CDR1 PRHDT, CDR2 FYEKMQ (reference sequence). V lost 2 bases and J lost 8; bases outside the gene matches: 27. The CDR3 sequence is CASSLPPRGRLDRGLGGGYTF. The CDR3 DNA reads TGTGCCAGCAGCTTACCCCCTCGGGGCCGCCTGGACAGGGGCCTCGGTGGAGGCTACACCTTC.

This clone was seen only once. V usage is TRBV6-5 and J usage is TRBJ2-7; no clear D gene. V shed 5 bases and J shed 4 bases, with 12 bases lying between them. The CDR3 totals 13 residues. The germline CDR1 and CDR2 sequences are MNHEY and SVGAGI. The CDR3 loop reads CASSDDTSYEQYF. DNA for the CDR3: TGTGCCAGCAGTGACGACACCAGTTACGAGCAGTACTTC.

This chain connects TRBV12-1 to TRBJ1-1. TRBV12-1 is a pseudogene segment. This CDR3 contains 15 residues. The CDR3 sequence: CASCPGVESLAEAFF. CDR3 nucleotides: TGTGCCAGCTGCCCCGGAGTGGAGTCCTTGGCTGAAGCTTTCTTT.

The chain employs TRBV6-5 and TRBJ2-7; D ambiguous. V dropped 6 bases and J dropped 4 bases, with 13 bases sitting between them. The CDR3 loop spans 13 amino acids. Per germline, CDR1 MNHEY and CDR2 SVGAGI. CDR3 DNA sequence: TGTGCCAGCAGCAAAGACGGAGCGTACGAGCAGTACTTC. As protein: CASSKDGAYEQYF.

The J gene is TRBJ1-4, the V gene TRBV2; a weak D match, TRBD1 (5 bases). CDR1 is SNHLY and CDR2 is FYNNEI in the germline V gene. The CDR3 contains 18 residues. Trimming cost V 4 bases and J 4 bases, with 22 bases left between them. The DNA of the CDR3 is TGTGCCAGCAGTGGGACACCCCAGGGAGTTCCTATTAATGAAAAACTGTTTTTT. Translating gives CASSGTPQGVPINEKLFF.

This clone was recorded once. Here the CDR3 reads CASSMTRGETQYF. CDR3 nucleotide sequence: TGCGCCAGCAGCATGACTAGAGGAGAGACCCAGTACTTC. The rearrangement joins TRBV5-1 to TRBJ2-5; the D gene is possibly TRBD2 (6 bases). V lost 4 bases, J lost 4 bases, and 11 bases lay in between. There are 13 residues in the CDR3. Germline V gives CDR1 SGHRS, CDR2 YFSETQ.

The chain is built from TRBV4-3 and TRBJ1-1, with D hard to call. Germline assignment: CDR1 LGHNA and CDR2 YSLEER. Trimming took 2 bases from V and 0 from J, leaving 16 bases between them. There are 17 residues in the CDR3. CDR3 amino acids: CASSQKPGSPMNTEAFF. CDR3 nucleotides: TGCGCCAGCAGCCAAAAGCCGGGGTCCCCGATGAACACTGAAGCTTTCTTT.

V usage is TRBV6-4 and J usage is TRBJ1-4; no clear D. Germline loops: CDR1 MRHNA, CDR2 SNTAGT. V lost 6 bases and J lost 8, with 22 bases in between. CDR3 length: 16 amino acids. CDR3 bases: TGTGCCAGCAGCAAAGAGTCGTACACGCGAGAAGAAAAACTGTTTTTT. This gives the protein CASSKESYTREEKLFF.

This sequence joins TRBV5-6 and TRBJ1-5; the D is unclear. Per germline, CDR1 SGHDT and CDR2 YYEEEE. The germline V and J ends were trimmed by 1 base and 1 base, with 9 bases remaining between them. The CDR3 is made up of 15 amino acids. The CDR3 spells CASSLWGGSNQPQHF. CDR3 coding DNA: TGTGCCAGCAGCTTGTGGGGTGGCAGCAATCAGCCCCAGCATTTT.

The J gene is TRBJ2-2, the V gene TRBV7-2; D possibly matches TRBD1 or TRBD2 (5 bases each). In germline, CDR1 is SGHTA, CDR2 FQGNSA. V was shortened by 5 bases and J by 2 bases, with 15 bases between the two germline ends. The CDR3 contains 16 residues. Here the CDR3 reads CASSQERGQNTGELFF. CDR3 nucleotides: TGTGCCAGCAGCCAGGAGAGGGGTCAAAACACCGGGGAGCTGTTTTTT.

V gene TRBV25-1 combines with J gene TRBJ2-5; D not resolved. The germline V gene has CDR1 MGHDK and CDR2 SYGVNS. This CDR3 has 15 residues. Trimming stripped 4 bases from V and 1 base from J, with 13 bases between. The CDR3 sequence: CASSGLRPLQETQYF. The CDR3 bases are TGTGCCAGCAGTGGCCTACGACCCCTCCAAGAGACCCAGTACTTC.

The J gene is TRBJ1-3, the V gene TRBV11-3; D possibly corresponds to TRBD1 (5 bases). Germline values: CDR1 SGHNT, CDR2 YENEEA. The CDR3 consists of 17 residues. Trimming left V 2 bases short and J 0 bases short, with 14 bases between. The CDR3 loop is CASSLWDGGHSGNTIYF. The CDR3 bases are TGTGCCAGCAGCTTATGGGACGGAGGACACTCTGGAAACACCATATATTTT.

This chain joins TRBV15 and TRBJ2-3; 7 positions match TRBD1. Germline CDR1 and CDR2: LNHNV and YYDKDF (reference sequence). This CDR3 region has 16 residues. The V and J ends lost 1 base and 4 bases, in that order; junction bases with no gene match: 8. CDR3 protein: CATSRVRGLAADTQYF. The CDR3 DNA is TGTGCCACCAGCAGAGTAAGGGGGCTGGCAGCAGATACGCAGTATTTT. Complete variable domain (other parts from reference TRBV15 and TRBJ2-3): DAMVIQNPRYQVTQFGKPVTLSCSQTLNHNVMYWYQQKSSQAPKLLFHYYDKDFNNEADTPDNFQSRRPNTSFCFLDIRSPGLGDTAMYLCATSRVRGLAADTQYFGPGTRLTVL.

The rearrangement uses TRBV5-8 and TRBJ2-5; TRBD2 might be the D (5 bases). Trimming removed 4 bases at V and 6 bases at J, with 16 bases between. Germline CDR1 SGHTS, CDR2 YDEGEE. This CDR3 region has 14 residues. The DNA of the CDR3 is TGTGCCAGCAGCGCTCTCGACGGGGTAAAGACCCAGTACTTC. Amino acids: CASSALDGVKTQYF. Together with reference TRBV5-8 and TRBJ2-5, the CDR3 gives the full variable domain: EAGVTQSPTHLIKTRGQQATLRCSPISGHTSVYWYQQALGLGLQFLLWYDEGEERNRGNFPPRFSGRQFPNYSSELNVNALELEDSALYLCASSALDGVKTQYFGPGTRLLVL.

This clone was counted a few times. The gene calls are TRBV7-9 and TRBJ1-5; D is undetermined. Germline CDR1 is SEHNR and CDR2 is FQNEAQ (reference sequence). The CDR3 has 13 residues. Trimming removed 5 bases from V and 6 bases from J, with 11 bases in between. The CDR3 sequence: CASSPLPGQPQHF. Written as DNA, the CDR3 is TGTGCCAGCAGCCCACTACCTGGTCAGCCCCAGCATTTT. The full variable domain, its missing parts supplied by reference TRBV7-9 and TRBJ1-5, is DTGVSQNPRHKITKRGQNVTFRCDPISEHNRLYWYRQTLGQGPEFLTYFQNEAQLEKSRLLSDRFSAERPKGSFSTLEIQRTEQGDSAMYLCASSPLPGQPQHFGDGTRLSIL.

The chain carries TRBV5-6 and TRBJ2-2, with a tentative D call TRBD2 (5 bases). Per germline, CDR1 SGHDT and CDR2 YYEEEE. The CDR3 has 15 amino acids. V was shortened by 4 bases and J by 6 bases, with 16 bases between the two germline ends. CDR3 sequence (DNA): TGTGCCAGCAGCCGTGACCGGGGTGGACCCGGGGAGCTGTTTTTT. Translation: CASSRDRGGPGELFF.

The J gene is TRBJ2-1, the V gene TRBV4-1; D remains unclear. Trimming left V 4 bases short and J 2 bases short, with 9 bases between. CDR1 and CDR2 from the germline V gene are MGHRA and YSYEKL. This CDR3 region has 14 residues. The CDR3 coding sequence is TGCGCCAGCAGCCTAGGGCCCCCCTACAATGAGCAGTTCTTC. Encoded protein: CASSLGPPYNEQFF.

The chain is built from TRBV6-6 and TRBJ2-2, with D perhaps TRBD1 (6 bases). Germline V gives CDR1 MNHNY, CDR2 SVGAGI (reference sequence). CDR3 size: 16 residues. Deletions cut 4 bases from V and 2 bases from J, with 14 bases between. CDR3 bases: TGTGCCAGCAGTTTTCCGGGACACAGAAACACCGGGGAGCTGTTTTTT. Protein: CASSFPGHRNTGELFF.

The V gene is TRBV13, the J gene TRBJ2-6; tentatively, D is TRBD1 or TRBD2 (5 bases each). Trimming removed 3 bases from V and 1 base from J, with 22 bases in between. CDR3 length: 20 amino acids. CDR1 PRHDT and CDR2 FYEKMQ come from the germline V gene (reference sequence). CDR3 amino acids: CASSFNSLGTEFSGANVLTF. The CDR3 nucleotides are TGTGCCAGCAGCTTCAACTCACTAGGGACCGAATTTTCTGGGGCCAACGTCCTGACTTTC. Together with reference TRBV13 and TRBJ2-6, the CDR3 gives the full variable domain: AAGVIQSPRHLIKEKRETATLKCYPIPRHDTVYWYQQGPGQDPQFLISFYEKMQSDKGSIPDRFSAQQFSDYHSELNMSSLELGDSALYFCASSFNSLGTEFSGANVLTFGAGSRLTVL.

In this sample, this clone turned up a few times. V gene TRBV7-6 combines with J gene TRBJ2-2; 10 nucleotides agree with TRBD1. CDR3 length: 18 residues. Germline V gene lookup returns CDR1 SGHVS and CDR2 FNYEAQ. J gave up 2 bases and V 5 bases, and 11 bases lay outside the gene matches. For the CDR3, the DNA is TGTGCCAGCAGCCTACCCCGGGACAGGGGCCGAAACACCGGGGAGCTGTTTTTT. Residues: CASSLPRDRGRNTGELFF.

The chain employs TRBV7-9 and TRBJ1-2, with a weak D call TRBD1 (5 bases). This CDR3 is built from 14 residues. V was pared by 5 bases and J by 8 bases, with 18 bases between. The germline V gene encodes CDR1 SEHNR and CDR2 FQNEAQ (reference sequence). CDR3 in DNA: TGTGCCAGCAGCCCACGGTCGGGGCTCGAGGGCTACACCTTC. The encoded protein is CASSPRSGLEGYTF.

The chain couples TRBV14 to TRBJ2-2; D may be TRBD1 or TRBD2 (7 bases each). The CDR3 is 15 residues long. Germline V gene lookup returns CDR1 SGHDN and CDR2 FVKESK. V shed 1 base and J shed 7 bases, with 13 bases lying between them. Here the CDR3 DNA reads TGTGCCAGCAGCCAAGCCCCAGGGGGGGGCGGGGAGCTGTTTTTT. Its translation: CASSQAPGGGGELFF.

This sequence joins TRBV11-2 and TRBJ2-7; TRBD1 might be the D (7 bases). The CDR3 contains 15 residues. V lost 5 bases and J lost 3, with 17 bases in between. Germline-derived CDR1 and CDR2 are SGHAT and FQNNGV. The CDR3 reads CASSPGGTEIYEQYF. As DNA, the CDR3 is TGTGCCAGCAGCCCTGGCGGGACAGAAATCTACGAGCAGTACTTC.